These 21 T cell receptor beta chains originate from one sample sequenced in a study of CD8 T cells in ankylosing spondylitis. Points from the study as a whole: Within ankylosing spondylitis blood, a TCR beta motif made up of eight or nine highly homologous variants appeared to be characteristic.

TCRdb passed the 5' RACE reads through MiXCR, listing each CDR3 protein once. The table shows approximately 540,000 distinct CDR3 sequences, with 12% occurring only once. What these receptors recognize is not known. Sequenced material: blood, either unsorted or a sorted T cell fraction (not recorded which). The source is a male donor with ankylosing spondylitis.

This clonotype has at least ten counts. V is TRBV12-3 or TRBV12-4 and J is TRBJ2-3; the D is unclear. This CDR3 has 13 amino acids. The V and J ends lost 1 base and 6 bases respectively, with 8 bases between them. The CDR3: CASSLDSRDTQYF. In DNA, the CDR3 is TGTGCCAGCAGTTTAGACTCGCGGGATACGCAGTATTTT.

This chain uses TRBV5-1 with TRBJ2-2; 8 nucleotides agree with TRBD1. V gave up 6 bases and J gave up 6 bases; unmatched junction bases: 10. Germline V gene sequence: CDR1 SGHRS, CDR2 YFSETQ. The CDR3 is made up of 15 amino acids. The CDR3 DNA reads as TGCGCCAGCAAAACGAGACAGGGGACTCCCGGGGAGCTGTTTTTT. Amino acid sequence: CASKTRQGTPGELFF. Complete variable domain (other parts from reference TRBV5-1 and TRBJ2-2): KAGVTQTPRYLIKTRGQQVTLSCSPISGHRSVSWYQQTPGQGLQFLFEYFSETQRNKGNFPGRFSGRQFSNSRSEMNVSTLELGDSALYLCASKTRQGTPGELFFGEGSRLTVL.

The table lists this clonotype with a few counts. The chain recombines TRBV6-2 or TRBV6-3 with TRBJ1-1; 8 positions agree with TRBD1. CDR3 size: 15 residues. Germline CDR1 is MNHEY and CDR2 is SVGEGT. V lost 4 bases, J lost 1 base, and 5 bases stayed unmatched. The CDR3 DNA sequence: TGTGCCAGCAGTTCTCCCGGGACAGGGAACACTGAAGCTTTCTTT. Its translation: CASSSPGTGNTEAFF.

This clonotype was counted a few times. The genes are TRBV5-1 and TRBJ1-4, with a weak D call TRBD1 (6 bases). The CDR3 runs 16 residues. V gave up 4 bases and J gave up 8 bases, with 21 bases separating them. The germline gives CDR1 SGHRS, CDR2 YFSETQ. The CDR3 DNA reads as TGCGCCAGCAGCCTGAATCCCTGGGACATTGGAGAAAAACTGTTTTTT. As protein: CASSLNPWDIGEKLFF.

CDR3: CASGFTGGLISGANVLTF. The CDR3 nucleotides are TGTGCCAGTGGGTTTACGGGAGGGCTCATCTCTGGGGCCAACGTCCTGACTTTC. The chain joins TRBV19 to TRBJ2-6, with 8 bases identical to TRBD2. Per germline, CDR1 LNHDA and CDR2 SQIVND (reference sequence). V dropped 8 bases and J dropped 0; count of bases not matched to a gene: 12. The CDR3 length is 18 residues.

This clonotype has at least ten counts. The CDR3 spells CASSLMGSSYNEQFF. In DNA, the CDR3 is TGTGCCAGCAGCCTCATGGGGAGCTCCTACAATGAGCAGTTCTTC. The chain recombines TRBV3-1 with TRBJ2-1, with D perhaps matching TRBD2 (5 bases). CDR3 length equals 15 residues. CDR1 is LGHDT, CDR2 YNNKEL, per germline (reference sequence). V lost 4 bases, J lost 0 bases, and 10 bases lay in between.

The J gene is TRBJ1-6, the V gene TRBV5-5; no reliable D call. V shed 6 bases and J shed 8 bases, with 15 bases lying between them. In germline, CDR1 is SGHKS, CDR2 YYEKEE (reference sequence). The CDR3 runs to 14 residues. The CDR3 DNA follows: TGTGCCAGCACCCGAACGCGGGGTGATTCACCCCTCCACTTT. Protein product: CASTRTRGDSPLHF.

The chain recombines TRBV3-1 with TRBJ2-2, with 7 bases aligning to TRBD2. Germline V CDR1 and CDR2: LGHDT, YNNKEL (reference sequence). CDR3 length equals 15 residues. V trimming: 4 bases; J trimming: 5 bases; junction bases outside the gene matches: 7. For the CDR3, the DNA is TGTGCCAGCAGCCTCCGGGGGGTAGAGACCGGGGAGCTGTTTTTT. Its translation is CASSLRGVETGELFF.

This clonotype was seen a few times. The chain employs TRBV2 and TRBJ1-1; D is unclear. This CDR3 has 12 amino acids. Germline-derived CDR1 and CDR2 are SNHLY and FYNNEI. Trimming shortened V by 5 bases and J by 8 bases, and 12 bases separated the two germline ends. The CDR3 DNA sequence: TGTGCCAGCAGTTCCCGGACGGGGGAAGCTTTCTTT. This encodes CASSSRTGEAFF.

This clonotype occurred a few times. CDR3 in amino acids: CASSFRGTETQYF. CDR3 DNA sequence: TGCGCCAGCAGCTTCAGAGGGACGGAGACCCAGTACTTC. The V and J genes are TRBV5-1 and TRBJ2-5; either TRBD1 or TRBD2 may fit D (5 bases each). Germline V gives CDR1 SGHRS, CDR2 YFSETQ. V was cut by 2 bases and J by 5 bases, with 10 bases left in between. CDR3 length equals 13 residues.

This rearrangement joins TRBV10-2 to TRBJ2-1; D perhaps matches TRBD1 (6 bases). CDR1 and CDR2 from the germline V gene are WSHSY and SAAADI. The CDR3 has 18 residues. V was shortened by 3 bases and J by 6 bases, with 24 bases between the two germline ends. In DNA, the CDR3 is TGCGCCAGCAGTGACTCGGGACAACAAACGCTTAATCCCAATGAGCAGTTCTTC. This codes for CASSDSGQQTLNPNEQFF.

This chain links TRBV5-1 with TRBJ2-1, with TRBD1 identical over 8 bases. This CDR3 has 15 residues. With 5 bases clipped from V and 4 bases from J, the junction kept 8 bases outside the gene matches. Per the germline V gene, CDR1 is SGHRS and CDR2 is YFSETQ. The CDR3 here is CASRADRGLYNEQFF. In DNA, the CDR3 is TGCGCCAGCAGGGCTGACAGGGGACTTTACAATGAGCAGTTCTTC. Together with reference TRBV5-1 and TRBJ2-1, the CDR3 gives the full variable domain: KAGVTQTPRYLIKTRGQQVTLSCSPISGHRSVSWYQQTPGQGLQFLFEYFSETQRNKGNFPGRFSGRQFSNSRSEMNVSTLELGDSALYLCASRADRGLYNEQFFGPGTRLTVL.

V is TRBV6-6 and J is TRBJ1-5, with D unresolved. The CDR3 spans 13 residues. V was trimmed by 10 bases and J by 7 bases, leaving 17 bases between them. Looked up from germline, CDR1 is MNHNY and CDR2 is SVGAGI (reference sequence). The CDR3 region has the DNA TGTGCCACCCACCGGGGAATTGGGCAGCCCCAGCATTTT. Its translation: CATHRGIGQPQHF.

There are a few counts of this clonotype. This sequence joins TRBV20-1 and TRBJ2-3; TRBD1 agrees at 10 bases. This CDR3 has 16 amino acids. The germline gives CDR1 DFQATT, CDR2 SNEGSKA (reference sequence). Trimming at V came to 0 bases and at J to 4 bases, leaving 7 bases not matched to a gene. The CDR3, as DNA: TGCAGTGCTAGAGATGGGGGGACAGGGGACCCAGATACGCAGTATTTT. This sequence encodes CSARDGGTGDPDTQYF.

There are many counts of this clonotype. V usage is TRBV29-1 and J usage is TRBJ2-7, with D hard to call. CDR3 length equals 10 residues. Germline values: CDR1 SQVTM, CDR2 ANQGSEA. The V gene lost 4 bases and the J gene lost 3 bases, with 4 bases spanning the gap. CDR3: CSVVNYEQYF. CDR3 in DNA: TGCAGCGTTGTAAACTACGAGCAGTACTTC.

V is TRBV19 and J is TRBJ1-5; TRBD1 might be the D (5 bases). Germline assignment: CDR1 LNHDA and CDR2 SQIVND (reference sequence). This CDR3 is 15 amino acids long. V gave up 6 bases and J gave up 1 base, with 13 bases separating them. The DNA for the CDR3 is TGTGCCAGTAGCCCCATGGGGGGGAGCAATCAGCCCCAGCATTTT. Translated, it gives CASSPMGGSNQPQHF.

This clonotype was seen only a few times. The rearrangement uses TRBV18 and TRBJ2-7; D remains ambiguous. Germline-derived CDR1 and CDR2 are KGHSH and LQKENI. The CDR3 totals 13 residues. V was pared by 3 bases and J by 4 bases, with 10 bases between. The CDR3 region is CASSPYEKYEQYF. CDR3 coding DNA: TGTGCCAGCTCACCTTACGAGAAATACGAGCAGTACTTC.

This chain joins TRBV6-2 or TRBV6-3 and TRBJ2-7; D unresolved. There are 11 residues in the CDR3. The germline V and J ends were trimmed by 0 bases and 6 bases, with 3 bases remaining between them. Germline CDR1 and CDR2: MNHEY and SVGEGT. The CDR3 nucleotides read TGTGCCAGCAGTTACTCGGGCGAGCAGTACTTC. Translating gives CASSYSGEQYF.

The rearrangement joins TRBV14 to TRBJ2-1; either TRBD1 or TRBD2 may supply D (5 bases each). The V end lost 4 bases, the J end lost 10 bases, and 14 bases lay between the germline ends. This CDR3 contains 13 residues. The germline gives CDR1 SGHDN, CDR2 FVKESK. For the CDR3, the DNA is TGTGCCAGCAGCCCGGGACGCTTCACCGAGCAGTTCTTC. It is translated as CASSPGRFTEQFF.

V usage is TRBV9 and J usage is TRBJ2-5, with D possibly being TRBD1 or TRBD2 (5 bases each). The CDR3 totals 16 residues. From germline, CDR1 is SGDLS and CDR2 YYNGEE. V lost 3 bases, J lost 4 bases, and 19 bases lay in between. The CDR3 DNA reads TGTGCCAGCAGCGGGAAGGACTTTCGGGACCCAGAGACCCAGTACTTC. Translation: CASSGKDFRDPETQYF. Based on the CDR3 plus reference TRBV9 and TRBJ2-5, the full variable domain is DSGVTQTPKHLITATGQRVTLRCSPRSGDLSVYWYQQSLDQGLQFLIQYYNGEERAKGNILERFSAQQFPDLHSELNLSSLELGDSALYFCASSGKDFRDPETQYFGPGTRLLVL.

This clonotype came up a few times. The gene calls are TRBV7-9 and TRBJ2-5; TRBD1 or TRBD2 may be the D gene (5 bases each). Germline V CDR1 and CDR2: SEHNR, FQNEAQ (reference sequence). This CDR3 has 13 amino acids. V lost 4 bases, J lost 5 bases, and 11 bases lay in between. The CDR3 DNA reads TGTGCCAGCAGCTGGGGGAGCGAGGAGACCCAGTACTTC. This gives the protein CASSWGSEETQYF.